This TCR beta chain was identified in a study of cytomegalovirus exposure and HLA in healthy donors listed by TCRdb under 2017. As for the study more broadly: An earlier analysis of some 600 of the donors reported about 280 Gb of sequence data and 117 million unique TCR beta sequences obtained from some 170 million T cells. The study profiled the T cell repertoires of under 700 subjects by immunosequencing and related them to cytomegalovirus serostatus. In addition to the first cohort of around 670 subjects, a separate validation cohort of around 110 different subjects was used. The later analysis used no new phenotypic data to find candidate immune exposures, relying instead on TCR beta sequences and their occurrence across donors. Both class I and class II loci were covered by HLA typing, at four-digit resolution. In a later genetic analysis, genome-wide SNP genotypes for about three fifths of the roughly 670 donors were used, and that subset was treated as a discovery cohort. To predict cytomegalovirus infection status, the study combined high-throughput TCR immunosequencing, statistical association of individual TCRs with disease status, and machine learning. An early release that covered several hundred HLA-typed donors contained approximately 300 gigabases of sequencing data and tens of millions of unique TCR sequences. Because of strong linkage in the cohort, a handful of DR-DQ haplotypes were treated as single units for association and clustering. Of the roughly 410 genotyped donors, approximately 80% were placed in the genetic ancestry cluster associated with self-reported Caucasian donors. The study aimed to test whether signatures of past pathogen exposure could be identified by cataloging public T cell receptors. In an earlier analysis of several hundred of the donors, high-throughput TCR beta sequencing was used to judge whether each TCR beta V gene segment behaved as functional or pseudogenic. In a later analysis, previously published TCR beta repertoires from 666 donors were re-analyzed and high-resolution HLA genotyping was added so that TCR occurrence patterns could be studied. Donor age, sex, ethnicity and CMV serostatus were compiled together with the repertoire data. Among about 410 genotyped donors of the cohort, an average of roughly 230,000 unique TCR beta nucleotide sequences was sequenced per donor, of which about 18% were non-productive. Every repertoire in the discovery cohort had been generated on one and the same sequencing platform. Typing coverage varied by locus: roughly 629-640 donors for A, B, C, DRB1 and DQB1; 522 for DQA1; approximately 570 for DPA1; more than 450 for DPB1. Paper-wide results and their limitations: A later analysis associated 15,000 or so TCR beta sequences with specific HLA alleles at a false discovery rate of 0.05. Several of the top co-occurrence clusters appeared to be linked to parvovirus B19, influenza, CMV and Epstein-Barr virus, according to a later analysis. Because HLA typing was unavailable for some donors at each locus, only the typed subset was used in association tests. A further reported finding was that TCR beta sequences accurately predicted the HLA-A and HLA-B alleles for most subjects in the first cohort. In a later genetic analysis, fewer N-insertions in productive TCRs were reported among donors in an Asian-associated ancestry cluster than the approximately 710-donor mean. An association between a missense DCLRE1C variant and V-gene and J-gene trimming of TCR beta chains was found in a later genetic analysis and replicated in an independent cohort. The classifier was reported to diagnose cytomegalovirus status with high specificity and sensitivity in both the original and validation cohorts. Because the 87-base-pair reads could not distinguish some IMGT-functional V segments, including TRBV6-2 and TRBV6-3, those segments were excluded. Presence/absence analyses assumed roughly uniform sequencing depth across donors, an assumption that may not hold. The authors suggested that the approach could potentially be generalized to other disease states and immunological phenotypes. The earlier analysis of about 600 of the donors excluded 15 to 20 rarely observed V segments, including chromosome 9 orphons, because counts were too low. In an earlier analysis of under 600 of the donors, most TCR beta V segments were observed in productive rearrangements about 87% or about 30% of the time, broadly matching IMGT annotations. A total of about 150 TCR beta chains were listed by the study as associated with cytomegalovirus. While some public TCRs were present in many individuals, most TCR sequences turned up only very rarely across donors. According to a later analysis, TCR association rates differed among HLA loci, with DRB1 alleles showing the most associated TCRs and HLA-C alleles showing the fewest. Linkage disequilibrium might explain the correlated functional status among segregating V segments, but an unknown experimental factor could not be excluded. The only immune exposure information available for the cohort was CMV serostatus. Most CMV-associated TCR beta chains appeared to be HLA-restricted in a later analysis, and the HLA associations seemed to be driven largely by CMV exposure. In a later analysis, HLA-associated TCR beta chains showed more clonal expansion and lower generation probabilities than non-associated chains that were equally common. In this cohort, only TCR beta chains were sequenced, and detectable features were limited by the absence of alpha or paired-chain data. A few of the identified cytomegalovirus-associated TCR beta chains were confirmed in vitro to be specific for cytomegalovirus antigens. A cluster of highly shared sequence variants was judged likely to be a technical artifact of the sequencing pipeline. When HLA alleles, especially DR and DQ, strongly co-occurred, TCR associations were difficult to assign to individual alleles.

In total, approximately 690 healthy bone marrow donors made up the cohort. At the time of sampling, all cohort members were nominally healthy, though unrecorded immune exposures were likely present. The donor was CMV seronegative and belonged to the group of approximately 320 seronegative cohort members. A peripheral blood sample was provided by each donor, and peripheral blood mononuclear cells were used for TCR beta sequencing. Genomic DNA extraction from the blood cell samples was performed with the Qiagen DNeasy Blood Extraction Kit. Comment on this clone: The antigen this receptor binds is unknown.

In the germline V gene, CDR1 corresponds to KGHSH and CDR2 to LQKENI. The CDR3 has 16 amino acids, counting the end cysteine and phenylalanine. The DNA shown is the 48-base CDR3, in frame from base 1. V and J are trimmed by 0 bases and 1 base, and the gene matches miss 3 bases of the junction. Library construction relied on the immunoSEQ multiplex PCR assay. The multiplex PCR relied on a mix of 60 forward primers for TCR Vbeta segments and 13 reverse primers for TCR Jbeta segments. The CDR3 region of rearranged TCR beta genes was amplified from genomic DNA with a multiplex PCR assay. Amplified TCR beta libraries were sequenced as 87-base-pair reads on the Illumina HiSeq System. Per the authors' processing: In a later analysis, roughly 80 million unique TCR beta chains were counted across the 500 to 850 repertoires, and roughly 11 million of these chains were shared by at least two donors. A nearest-neighbor algorithm error-corrected the raw reads and collapsed the reads into unique sequences, merging closely related sequences to remove PCR and sequencing errors. To assign V, D and J gene segments, CDR3 sequences were aligned to IMGT reference sequences. Each retained sequence needed at least a six-nucleotide match to both a V gene segment and a J gene segment. A rearrangement was called productive if the CDR3 had no stop codons and remained in frame with V and J, and every other rearrangement was called non-productive. CDR3 was defined according to IMGT convention as the region running from the second conserved V-encoded cysteine to the conserved J-encoded phenylalanine. Sequences without an unambiguous match to a single V gene segment were excluded from the earlier analysis of a few hundred of the donors. An earlier analysis of fewer than 650 of the donors classified V segments as functional when productive rearrangements were above 56.7% and as segregating when the standard deviation between donors was above 5%. A statistical classification framework was developed to diagnose cytomegalovirus status using the catalog of TCR beta chain sequences. In a later analysis, TCR nucleotide sequences were compared against IMGT/GENE-DB human TR gene sequences so that V and J genes could be assigned. Using the TCRdist pipeline, a later analysis assigned CDR3 sequences along with most-parsimonious VDJ recombination scenarios. A later analysis defined each TCR beta chain by its CDR3 amino acid sequence plus V-gene family, and excluded reads lacking a unique V-gene family. As a way to deal with suspected cross-contamination and a sequencing artifact, a later analysis dropped approximately 590 nucleotide sequences that were highly shared and had low generation probability. In a later analysis, a clonal expansion index was calculated for each public chain from normalized within-repertoire ranks of inferred template counts. Generation probabilities in a later analysis came from a VDJ recombination model fitted to out-of-frame rearrangements, and those results were checked against IGoR. Hypergeometric tests were used in a later analysis to score TCR-TCR, TCR-HLA and TCR-CMV co-occurrence, with a repertoire-size bias correction applied to the TCR pairs. A later analysis estimated false discovery rates by permuting HLA or CMV assignments 20 times. In a later analysis, co-occurring TCRs were grouped using DBSCAN, with TCRdist sequence similarity added in when clustering inside HLA-allele-positive subsets. Repertoires with fewer than 30,000 or more than 120,000 public chains, plus five repertoires with anomalous nucleotide sharing, were excluded from co-occurrence clustering. The table was pulled from immuneACCESS by TCRdb, which kept in-frame rearrangements only. Such tables lose some clones; where checked, under half of the loss comes from unresolved V genes, and the rest has no known cause. The D gene and trimming were derived from the DNA, and the V and J assignments and clone size from that table. This sample's table contains about 58,000 clones. The biggest ten clones account for about 2.1% of the sample.

The sample consisted of PBMCs. The V gene is TRBV18 and the J gene is TRBJ1-1; TRBD1 lines up with 9 middle nucleotides. The TCR sequence derives from a woman aged 18-30 years in good health and CMV-seronegative. The CDR3 has the sequence CASSPPTGGGNTEAFF. The DNA is as follows: TGTGCCAGCTCACCACCGACAGGGGGTGGGAACACTGAAGCTTTCTTT.